This entry concerns a single TCR beta chain. Its antigen is as yet unknown. The CDR3 sequence is 13 residues long. Trimming shortened V by 3 bases and J by 10 bases, and 14 bases separated the two germline ends. A second PCR of 7 to 11 cycles used a sample-barcoded 5' primer and a J-beta primer mix. Every sample returned 2.5 million or more CDR3-containing paired-end reads. TCRdb reprocessed the 5' RACE reads with MiXCR, giving one entry per CDR3 protein. Of 780,000 or so distinct CDR3 sequences detected, approximately 53% appear once; the ten largest clones hold 25% to 30%. The data were obtained in a study of blood T cells in healthy people across ages. Study observations and caveats: A roughly linear fall in TCR beta diversity per million T cells was seen with increasing age. Changes in expanded clonotypes were possibly confounded, as the CMV status of donors was unknown.

This chain links TRBV12-3 or TRBV12-4 with TRBJ2-3; no clear D. Specimen: blood. This clonotype originated in a man between 35 and 55 years old in good health. The CDR3 reads CASSFYIVGSQYF. CDR3 sequence (DNA): TGTGCCAGCAGTTTCTATATAGTAGGTTCGCAGTATTTT.